This T cell receptor beta chain was documented in a study of shared clonotypes between healthy human individuals. Assay used: immunoSEQ multiplex PCR; TCRdb lists only in-frame clones, some missing. This sample has about 2 million clones; around 95% occur once, and the top ten carry about 0.13%. There are 17 residues in the CDR3. Looked up from germline, CDR1 is LNHNV and CDR2 is YYDKDF (reference sequence). V was clipped by 5 bases and J by 0 bases, with 17 bases between them. Adult Caucasians living in Nashville, Tennessee made up all of the donors. The V and J genes are TRBV15 and TRBJ1-5; D is perhaps TRBD1 (5 bases). The source material was naive CD4+ T cells sorted from blood. The sample's subset: CD45RA+ positively selected. This TCR came from a man between 18 and 35 years old in good health. CDR3 sequence (DNA): TGTGCCACCAGCCGCCCTGGGGGAGGGAATAGCAATCAGCCCCAGCATTTT. Residues: CATSRPGGGNSNQPQHF.